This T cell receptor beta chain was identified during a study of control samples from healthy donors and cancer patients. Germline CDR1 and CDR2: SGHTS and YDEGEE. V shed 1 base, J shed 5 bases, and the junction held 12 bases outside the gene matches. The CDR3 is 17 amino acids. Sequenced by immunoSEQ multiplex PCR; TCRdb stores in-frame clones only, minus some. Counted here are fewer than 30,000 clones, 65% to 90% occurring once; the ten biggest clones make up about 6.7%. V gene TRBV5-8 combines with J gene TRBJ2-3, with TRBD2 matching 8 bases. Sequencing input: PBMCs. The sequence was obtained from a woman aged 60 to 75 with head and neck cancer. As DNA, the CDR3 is TGTGCCAGCAGCTTGAAGGAAGCGGGAGAGATCGGAGATACGCAGTATTTT. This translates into CASSLKEAGEIGDTQYF.